This T cell receptor beta chain was retrieved from a study of blood T cell repertoires in COVID-19. The table came from immunoSEQ multiplex PCR; TCRdb's copy has only in-frame clones and leaves some out. The data contain about 200,000 clones, approximately 86% of them singletons. The CDR3 extends over 15 amino acids. J was trimmed by 3 bases and V by 4 bases; bases with no gene match: 3. Germline assignment: CDR1 SGHNT and CDR2 YENEEA. The sequencing input was peripheral blood. The TCR was taken from a man aged 60-69 years with acute or convalescent COVID-19. The V and J genes are TRBV11-3 and TRBJ2-1; 10 positions agree with TRBD2. The chain's CDR3 is CASSWERGGYNEQFF. CDR3 bases: TGTGCCAGCAGCTGGGAGCGGGGGGGCTACAATGAGCAGTTCTTC.